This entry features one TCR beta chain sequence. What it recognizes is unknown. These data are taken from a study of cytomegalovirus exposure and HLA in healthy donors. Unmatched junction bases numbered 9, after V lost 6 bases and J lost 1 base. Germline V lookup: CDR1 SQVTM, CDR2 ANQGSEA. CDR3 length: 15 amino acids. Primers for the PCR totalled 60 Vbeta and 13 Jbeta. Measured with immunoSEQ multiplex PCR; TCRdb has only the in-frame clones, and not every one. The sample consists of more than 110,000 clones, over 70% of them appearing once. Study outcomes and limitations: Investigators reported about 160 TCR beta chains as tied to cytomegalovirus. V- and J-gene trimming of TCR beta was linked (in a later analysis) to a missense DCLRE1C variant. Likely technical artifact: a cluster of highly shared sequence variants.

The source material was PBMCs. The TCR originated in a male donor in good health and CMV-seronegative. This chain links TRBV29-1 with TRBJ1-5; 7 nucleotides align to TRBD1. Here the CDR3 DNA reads TGCAGCGTAAAACAGGGGTCGGGAAGCAATCAGCCCCAGCATTTT. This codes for CSVKQGSGSNQPQHF.